These 31 T cell receptor beta chains originate from one sample sequenced in a study of cytomegalovirus exposure and HLA in healthy donors. The PCR ran on 60 Vbeta and 13 Jbeta primers. Generated by immunoSEQ multiplex PCR, the TCRdb table keeps only in-frame clones and is missing some. The data show 95,000 to 100,000 clones, with 76% seen just once and 2% to 2.5% held by the top ten. Sequenced sample: PBMCs. The receptors were gathered from a middle-aged man in good health and CMV-seronegative.

The chain joins TRBV19 to TRBJ2-5; 7 nucleotides line up with TRBD1. The J segment lost 2 bases and the V segment lost 5 bases, leaving 2 bases of the junction unmatched. Germline lookup yields CDR1 LNHDA and CDR2 SQIVND (reference sequence). This CDR3 region has 13 residues. CDR3 amino acids: CASSWDSQETQYF. The CDR3 DNA reads TGTGCCAGTAGTTGGGACAGTCAAGAGACCCAGTACTTC. Complete variable domain (other parts from reference TRBV19 and TRBJ2-5): DGGITQSPKYLFRKEGQNVTLSCEQNLNHDAMYWYRQDPGQGLRLIYYSQIVNDFQKGDIAEGYSVSREKKESFPLTVTSAQKNPTAFYLCASSWDSQETQYFGPGTRLLVL.

This rearrangement joins TRBV28 to TRBJ1-2; D is undetermined. The germline CDR1 and CDR2 sequences are MDHEN and SYDVKM. The CDR3 spans 15 residues. Trimming removed 3 bases from V and 9 bases from J, with 20 bases in between. The CDR3 region is CASSFHEFSAGSYTF. DNA of the CDR3: TGTGCCAGCAGTTTTCATGAGTTTTCGGCGGGCAGCTACACCTTC.

The rearrangement joins TRBV12-1 to TRBJ2-3; the listed D gene, TRBD1, was not tested against the DNA. TRBV12-1 is tagged as a pseudogene. This CDR3 contains 13 residues. Written as DNA, the CDR3 is TGTGCCTGTGTAGGGGATAGTACAGATACGCAGTATTTT. Residues: CACVGDSTDTQYF.

This clone came up once. The chain recombines TRBV5-1 with TRBJ2-7, with a tentative D call TRBD2 (6 bases). The CDR3 runs 14 residues. The germline CDR1 and CDR2 sequences are SGHRS and YFSETQ. V was trimmed by 5 bases and J by 2 bases, leaving 14 bases between them. As DNA, the CDR3 is TGCGCCAGCAGTTGGGGACTGGAGGCCTACGAGCAGTACTTC. This gives the protein CASSWGLEAYEQYF.

On this clone itself: Other DNA sequences in the same sample also yield this CDR3. The V gene is TRBV7-9, the J gene TRBJ2-7, with TRBD2 matching over 7 bases. V shed 0 bases and J 2 bases; nucleotides not matched to a gene: 7. The CDR3 runs to 16 residues. Germline assignment: CDR1 SEHNR and CDR2 FQNEAQ (reference sequence). CDR3 in DNA: TGTGCCAGCAGCTTAGCGGTGGGGGGGGTGGCCTACGAGCAGTACTTC. This encodes CASSLAVGGVAYEQYF.

This sequence joins TRBV28 and TRBJ1-1; D perhaps matches TRBD1 (5 bases). From germline, CDR1 is MDHEN and CDR2 SYDVKM. The CDR3 contains 16 residues. Trimming removed 8 bases from V and 0 bases from J, with 19 bases in between. The CDR3 region is CASPSPGRTLNTEAFF. CDR3 DNA sequence: TGTGCCAGCCCCTCCCCAGGGAGGACATTGAACACTGAAGCTTTCTTT. The variable domain in full, with the rest retrieved from reference TRBV28 and TRBJ1-1, is DVKVTQSSRYLVKRTGEKVFLECVQDMDHENMFWYRQDPGLGLRLIYFSYDVKMKEKGDIPEGYSVSREKKERFSLILESASTNQTSMYLCASPSPGRTLNTEAFFGQGTRLTVV.

The gene calls are TRBV7-6 and TRBJ1-2, with 8 bases aligning to TRBD1. CDR3 length equals 13 residues. The germline gives CDR1 SGHVS, CDR2 FNYEAQ. V was pared by 5 bases and J by 8 bases, with 7 bases of the junction left unmatched. The CDR3 DNA sequence: TGTGCCAGCAGCCCTAGACAGGGGTTCGGCTACACCTTC. Protein product: CASSPRQGFGYTF.

This clone was recorded only once. The rearrangement joins TRBV2 to TRBJ1-4; possible D gene TRBD1, 5 bases. Trimming shortened V by 5 bases and J by 4 bases, and 14 bases separated the two germline ends. Looked up from germline, CDR1 is SNHLY and CDR2 is FYNNEI. This CDR3 comprises 15 residues. CDR3 DNA sequence: TGTGCCAGCAGTCCCTTGGGGGGTGTTAATGAAAAACTGTTTTTT. It codes for CASSPLGGVNEKLFF.

This chain connects TRBV5-3 to TRBJ1-6; D perhaps matches TRBD1 (5 bases). TRBV5-3 is an ORF; its function is uncertain. The CDR3 has 14 amino acids. Trimming removed 7 bases from V and 7 bases from J, with 15 bases in between. Written as DNA, the CDR3 is TGTGCCAGACTGGGGCCTCCGCTAAATTCACCCCTCCACTTT. It codes for CARLGPPLNSPLHF.

The DNA of the CDR3 is TGTGCCAGCAGCAAAGCGCGCTCTAGGACAGCAAGCACAGATACGCAGTATTTT. Translated, it gives CASSKARSRTASTDTQYF. The chain employs TRBV21-1 and TRBJ2-3; TRBD1 was called by the table and not checked on the DNA. TRBV21-1 is a recognized pseudogene. This CDR3 spans 18 amino acids.

The gene calls are TRBV5-4 and TRBJ1-2, with no clear D. The CDR3 totals 14 residues. Trimming took 2 bases from V and 7 from J, leaving 15 bases between them. Germline CDR1 is SGHNT and CDR2 is YYREEE (reference sequence). Here the CDR3 reads CASSLRSLRGGYTF. The CDR3 bases are TGTGCCAGCAGCTTAAGATCCCTTCGGGGTGGCTACACCTTC.

This clone came up a few times. The same CDR3 can be traced to other DNA sequences in this sample. The chain recombines TRBV19 with TRBJ2-1; a weak D match, TRBD1 (6 bases). Germline V gives CDR1 LNHDA, CDR2 SQIVND (reference sequence). There are 14 residues in the CDR3. V dropped 4 bases and J dropped 0 bases, with 7 bases sitting between them. This CDR3 reads CASSTGVSYNEQFF. The DNA of the CDR3 is TGTGCCAGTAGTACAGGGGTCTCCTACAATGAGCAGTTCTTC.

The CDR3: CASSGLGGDQYF. In nucleotides, the CDR3 is TGTGCCAGCAGCGGCCTGGGGGGGGATCAGTACTTC. The gene calls are TRBV9 and TRBJ2-7, with 7 bases that match TRBD2. V was clipped by 3 bases and J by 10 bases; unmatched bases: 7. Looked up from germline, CDR1 is SGDLS and CDR2 is YYNGEE. CDR3 length: 12 amino acids.

This clone was seen a single time. This sequence joins TRBV28 and TRBJ1-1; weak D call: TRBD1 (6 bases). The CDR3 is 17 residues long. Looked up from germline, CDR1 is MDHEN and CDR2 is SYDVKM. Between the trimmed V and J ends, which lost 2 bases and 1 base, there was a span of 17 bases. CDR3 in amino acids: CASSLVNTGQQNTEAFF. CDR3 nucleotides: TGTGCCAGCAGTTTAGTAAACACCGGACAGCAGAACACTGAAGCTTTCTTT.

CDR3 nucleotide sequence: TGTGCCTGGAGTGTACGAGCGGGATTTTACAATGAGCAGTTCTTC. This codes for CAWSVRAGFYNEQFF. The V gene is TRBV30, the J gene TRBJ2-1, with 7 bases lining up with TRBD2. CDR1 is GTSNPN and CDR2 is SVGIG in the germline V gene (reference sequence). With V trimmed by 0 bases and J by 4 bases, 6 bases remained unmatched. The CDR3 is 15 residues long. Supplemented by reference TRBV30 and TRBJ2-1, the full variable domain reads SQTIHQWPATLVQPVGSPLSLECTVEGTSNPNLYWYRQAAGRGLQLLFYSVGIGQISSEVPQNLSASRPQDRQFILSSKKLLLSDSGFYLCAWSVRAGFYNEQFFGPGTRLTVL.

The chain joins TRBV5-1 to TRBJ2-5, with 10 bases matching TRBD1. The closer fit of TRBJ2-7 to the DNA end suggests the J call may be wrong. The CDR3 loop spans 15 amino acids. Germline V CDR1 and CDR2: SGHRS, YFSETQ. The CDR3 nucleotides are TGCGCCAGCAGCCCGACAGGGGGCGTTTACTACGAGCAGTACTTC. This encodes CASSPTGGVYYEQYF.

The V call is TRBV23-1, the J call TRBJ2-7, with D possibly matching TRBD2 (6 bases). TRBV23-1 is an ORF for which the function is uncertain. The germline V and J ends were trimmed by 2 bases and 1 base, with 18 bases remaining between them. CDR3 length equals 17 residues. CDR3 sequence (DNA): TGCGCCAGCAGTCAAGGAGGCGGGATCGGGAGTTCCTACGAGCAGTACTTC. It specifies CASSQGGGIGSSYEQYF.

A note on this clone: One end of the junction varies from germline; a read error may be responsible. The rearrangement links TRBV7-9 to TRBJ2-1, with 9 bases fitting TRBD1. The CDR3 has 18 amino acids. The V gene's germline CDR1 is SEHNR and CDR2 FQNEAQ (reference sequence). The CDR3 reads CSSSLVYRGLLSYNEQFF. The CDR3 DNA sequence: TGTTCCAGCAGCTTAGTGTACAGGGGGCTTTTGTCCTACAATGAGCAGTTCTTC.

On this clone itself: A read error may account for a junction end that differs from germline. The chain recombines TRBV7-9 with TRBJ2-7, with a weak D call TRBD2 (5 bases). Per germline, CDR1 SEHNR and CDR2 FQNEAQ (reference sequence). The CDR3 has 12 amino acids. DNA for the CDR3: TGTTCCAGCAGCTTACGAGGGTACGGGCAGTACTTC. It specifies CSSSLRGYGQYF.

This clone has only one observation. The chain joins TRBV27 to TRBJ2-1; 10 nucleotides agree with TRBD2. J was trimmed by 8 bases and V by 6 bases; bases with no gene match: 4. This CDR3 is 13 amino acids long. Germline V gives CDR1 MNHEY, CDR2 SMNVEV (reference sequence). The CDR3 nucleotides are TGTGCCAGCAGAGCGGGGGGGCCCTATGAGCAGTTCTTC. Translated: CASRAGGPYEQFF.

The rearrangement links TRBV28 to TRBJ1-6; maybe TRBD1 (5 bases). The germline V and J ends were trimmed by 5 bases and 10 bases, with 15 bases remaining between them. From germline, CDR1 is MDHEN and CDR2 SYDVKM. The CDR3 runs to 14 residues. As DNA, the CDR3 is TGTGCCAGCAGTGGGGCCTTCTTCCTCTCACCCCTCCACTTT. Protein product: CASSGAFFLSPLHF. Complete variable domain (other parts from reference TRBV28 and TRBJ1-6): DVKVTQSSRYLVKRTGEKVFLECVQDMDHENMFWYRQDPGLGLRLIYFSYDVKMKEKGDIPEGYSVSREKKERFSLILESASTNQTSMYLCASSGAFFLSPLHFGNGTRLTVT.

CDR3 loop: CASNWGAGASTDTQYF. The CDR3 nucleotides are TGTGCCAGCAACTGGGGAGCAGGGGCTAGCACAGATACGCAGTATTTT. The chain carries TRBV5-8 and TRBJ2-3, with D perhaps matching TRBD1 (6 bases). There are 16 residues in the CDR3. The germline V and J ends were trimmed by 6 bases and 0 bases, with 17 bases remaining between them. Germline assignment: CDR1 SGHTS and CDR2 YDEGEE. The complete variable domain, with remaining parts taken from reference TRBV5-8 and TRBJ2-3, reads EAGVTQSPTHLIKTRGQQATLRCSPISGHTSVYWYQQALGLGLQFLLWYDEGEERNRGNFPPRFSGRQFPNYSSELNVNALELEDSALYLCASNWGAGASTDTQYFGPGTRLTVL.

V and J are TRBV19 and TRBJ1-5; 9 positions match TRBD1. Germline CDR1 reads LNHDA; CDR2 reads SQIVND (reference sequence). This CDR3 region has 14 residues. V lost 6 bases and J lost 2; bases outside the gene matches: 2. The CDR3 DNA reads TGTGCCAGTAGCCGGACAGGGGGCAATCAGCCCCAGCATTTT. This sequence encodes CASSRTGGNQPQHF.

The genes are TRBV18 and TRBJ1-5, with D maybe TRBD1 (6 bases). The V end was cut by 2 bases, the J end by 3 bases, with 8 bases between. CDR1 and CDR2 (germline): KGHSH, LQKENI. This CDR3 contains 14 residues. CDR3 in amino acids: CASSPNRANQPQHF. In DNA form, the CDR3 reads TGTGCCAGCTCACCAAACAGGGCCAATCAGCCCCAGCATTTT.

The chain is built from TRBV2 and TRBJ2-7; the D gene is possibly TRBD1 (6 bases). In germline, CDR1 is SNHLY, CDR2 FYNNEI. V shed 6 bases and J shed 0 bases, with 15 bases lying between them. The CDR3 is 15 amino acids. The CDR3 bases are TGTGCCAGCAGCGTTGTAGGACAGCTCTCCTACGAGCAGTACTTC. Translating gives CASSVVGQLSYEQYF.

This rearrangement joins TRBV18 to TRBJ2-3, with D unclear. Germline V gives CDR1 KGHSH, CDR2 LQKENI. This CDR3 has 14 amino acids. V gave up 5 bases and J gave up 2 bases, with 11 bases separating them. This chain's CDR3 is CASSVREDTDTQYF. In nucleotides, the CDR3 is TGTGCCAGCTCAGTCCGTGAGGACACAGATACGCAGTATTTT. The full variable domain, with the rest looked up from reference TRBV18 and TRBJ2-3, is NAGVMQNPRHLVRRRGQEARLRCSPMKGHSHVYWYRQLPEEGLKFMVYLQKENIIDESGMPKERFSAEFPKEGPSILRIQQVVRGDSAAYFCASSVREDTDTQYFGPGTRLTVL.

The chain is built from TRBV11-2 and TRBJ2-7; TRBD1 agrees at 7 bases. The CDR3 is made up of 17 amino acids. The V gene's germline CDR1 is SGHAT and CDR2 FQNNGV. The V segment lost 1 base and the J segment 7 bases; nucleotides outside the gene matches: 16. For the CDR3, the DNA is TGTGCCAGCAGCTTAGTCACAGGGGTTACGGTGTCATCGGAGCAGTACTTC. It specifies CASSLVTGVTVSSEQYF.

Of note for this clone: Germline and junction disagree at one end, which may indicate a read error. The CDR3 loop reads CASNSGQADGGLFF. The CDR3 DNA reads as TGTGCCAGCAACAGTGGACAGGCGGACGGGGGGCTGTTTTTT. The rearrangement links TRBV28 to TRBJ2-2; possibly TRBD1 for D (7 bases). Germline V CDR1 and CDR2: MDHEN, SYDVKM. This CDR3 contains 14 residues.

The chain recombines TRBV4-2 with TRBJ1-6; D may be TRBD1 (5 bases). The germline CDR1 and CDR2 sequences are LGHNA and YNFKEQ. The CDR3 extends over 13 amino acids. Trimming cost V 0 bases and J 10 bases, with 7 bases left between them. In nucleotides, the CDR3 is TGTGCCAGCAGCCAAGAGGGGCGGTCACCCCTCCACTTT. Translation gives CASSQEGRSPLHF.

This clone has just a few counts. V and J are TRBV28 and TRBJ2-7; 13 nucleotides agree with TRBD2. The CDR3 is 14 residues long. The J segment lost 2 bases and the V segment lost 11 bases, leaving 6 bases of the junction unmatched. Germline CDR1 and CDR2: MDHEN and SYDVKM. The CDR3 coding sequence is TGTGCCTCATGGACTAGCGGGGGCCCCTACGAGCAGTACTTC. It is translated as CASWTSGGPYEQYF.

V is TRBV9 and J is TRBJ2-3; TRBD2 aligns across 9 bases. Germline V gives CDR1 SGDLS, CDR2 YYNGEE. The CDR3 has 13 amino acids. Trimming took 4 bases from V and 8 from J; bases not matched to a gene: 5. The CDR3 DNA reads TGTGCCAGCAGCCCTCGGACTAGCGCTACGCAGTATTTT. This codes for CASSPRTSATQYF.